This T cell receptor beta chain was identified in a study of regulatory T cells in long-lasting Graves disease. Germline CDR1 reads WNHNN; CDR2 reads SYGVQD (reference sequence). The CDR3 totals 14 residues. The junction had 13 bases not matched to a gene; V was cut back by 6 bases and J by 9 bases. This clonotype has ten or more counts. Construction of TCR beta libraries relied on iRepertoire HTBI primers and on Arm-PCR targeting CDR3 regions. TCRdb redid the calling of the multiplex PCR reads with MiXCR, one entry per CDR3 protein. This table holds roughly 700,000 distinct CDR3 sequences, about 30% found once. As for time point: persistent/refractory GD, antithyroid drugs over 5 years with positive TRAb. Extracted PBMC RNA gave rise to the TCR library.

The specimen was peripheral blood mononuclear cells (PBMCs), collected when the disease was refractory, from a patient treated with antithyroid drugs. This TCR was recovered from a female donor with Graves disease. V is TRBV10-1 and J is TRBJ1-2; 7 nucleotides agree with TRBD1. The CDR3: CASSRPGQIWSYTF. Here the CDR3 DNA reads TGCGCCAGCAGCCGCCCGGGACAGATTTGGAGCTACACCTTC.